The 6 T cell receptor beta chains below come from one sample, sequenced in a study of shared clonotypes between healthy human individuals. Cells designated naive CD8 were CD45RO-negative and were positively selected for CCR7, with terminally differentiated effector memory CD45RA+ cells excluded. Sequenced by immunoSEQ multiplex PCR; TCRdb stores in-frame clones only, minus some. The repertoire consists of hundreds of thousands of clones, with around 96% occurring once and the leading ten covering roughly 0.1%. The sequencing sample was made of naive CD8+ T cells sorted from blood. The receptors originated from a woman in her thirties in good health.

This clone was recorded only once. V and J are TRBV28 and TRBJ2-7; 10 bases map to TRBD1. Germline assignment: CDR1 MDHEN and CDR2 SYDVKM. The CDR3 runs 15 residues. V gave up 5 bases and J gave up 1 base; unmatched junction bases: 5. Here the CDR3 DNA reads TGTGCCAGCAGTCCTCCGGGACAGGGGTCCTACGAGCAGTACTTC. This encodes CASSPPGQGSYEQYF. The entire variable domain, with the rest obtained from reference TRBV28 and TRBJ2-7, is as follows: DVKVTQSSRYLVKRTGEKVFLECVQDMDHENMFWYRQDPGLGLRLIYFSYDVKMKEKGDIPEGYSVSREKKERFSLILESASTNQTSMYLCASSPPGQGSYEQYFGPGTRLTVT.

This chain links TRBV7-8 with TRBJ2-1; 14 bases are a match to TRBD2. The germline V gene has CDR1 SGHVS and CDR2 FQNEAQ. Trimming took 1 base from V and 8 from J; bases not matched to a gene: 4. The CDR3 has 16 amino acids. The chain's CDR3 is CASSLGLAGGFDEQFF. Here the CDR3 DNA reads TGTGCCAGCAGCTTAGGACTAGCGGGAGGGTTTGATGAGCAGTTCTTC.

The V gene is TRBV5-1, the J gene TRBJ2-5, with D tentatively TRBD2 (6 bases). CDR1 is SGHRS, CDR2 YFSETQ, per germline. V lost 4 bases, J lost 2 bases, and 12 bases lay in between. CDR3 length: 14 residues. CDR3 in amino acids: CASSPDYLQETQYF. CDR3 bases: TGCGCCAGCAGCCCGGACTACTTACAAGAGACCCAGTACTTC.

V gene TRBV10-3 combines with J gene TRBJ2-1; 8 bases map to TRBD2. Germline CDR1 and CDR2: ENHRY and SYGVKD. This CDR3 spans 15 amino acids. With V trimmed by 7 bases and J by 6 bases, 11 bases remained unmatched. The CDR3 DNA reads TGTGCCATCACCGAAAACCTAGCGGGCCTCAATGAGCAGTTCTTC. Translating it yields CAITENLAGLNEQFF.

This rearrangement joins TRBV7-8 to TRBJ1-1; D gene unclear. Germline V gene sequence: CDR1 SGHVS, CDR2 FQNEAQ. This CDR3 contains 13 residues. With 5 bases removed from V and 0 bases from J, the gap between germline ends came to 7 bases. The CDR3 here is CASSHGMNTEAFF. DNA of the CDR3: TGTGCCAGCAGCCATGGAATGAACACTGAAGCTTTCTTT.

As regards this clone: This same CDR3 is encoded by further DNA sequences in the sample. The CDR3 DNA follows: TGTGCCAGCAGCGTGGGACAGGGCGCCTACGAGCAGTACTTC. Residues: CASSVGQGAYEQYF. The J gene is TRBJ2-7, the V gene TRBV9; 9 positions agree with TRBD1. Germline lookup yields CDR1 SGDLS and CDR2 YYNGEE. The CDR3 has 14 residues. The ends lost 2 bases at V and 2 bases at J; junction bases unmatched: 2.